This TCR beta chain was recorded in a study of T cell repertoires in cytomegalovirus infection. At the level of the study: Public TCR beta signatures indicated both CMV infection and matching HLA type.

TCRdb itself ran the reads through MiXCR, one entry per CDR3 protein. The table records fewer than 700,000 distinct CDR3 sequences, around 24% of them present only once. V lost 0 bases and J 3 bases, leaving 11 bases between the germline ends. Germline loops: CDR1 DFQATT, CDR2 SNEGSKA (reference sequence). There are 15 residues in the CDR3. The rearrangement uses TRBV20-1 and TRBJ2-2; possibly TRBD2 for D (5 bases). The TCR was taken from a human donor in good health (CMV status not recorded). Some clones in this sample may be carry-over from other donors' samples. Sequencing was done on a sample of CD8+ T cells from PBMCs. The CDR3 DNA is TGCAGTGCTAGAGACAAAGGAGGATACACCGGGGAGCTGTTTTTT. Protein: CSARDKGGYTGELFF.